This paragraph covers one TCR beta chain sequence. The antigen is unknown. The record originates from a study of post-analysis software for immune sequencing data. Study-level points and caveats: A few TRBV segments occurring more often in patients than controls included TRBV5-6, TRBV5-1 and TRBV20-1. Samples prepared in the same batch strongly co-clustered by F measure. Significantly decreased normalized Chao1 diversity was recorded for multiple sclerosis patients relative to controls.

Built from TCR beta cDNA, the libraries had unique molecular identifiers in them. Some 500,000 cDNA molecules were obtained per 1 to 10 million input T cells. TCRdb ran MiXCR on the PCR reads and lists one entry per CDR3 protein. The table records hundreds of thousands of distinct CDR3 sequences, less than 40% of them present only once. The V gene end was trimmed by 10 bases and the J gene end by 7 bases; junction bases not matched to a gene: 9. The germline CDR1 and CDR2 sequences are SGHTA and FQGTGA. CDR3 size: 13 residues. The chain carries TRBV7-3 and TRBJ1-5; 8 bases are shared with TRBD1. The sequence was collected from a girl aged 2 to 10 with multiple sclerosis. What was sequenced was blood. The CDR3: CATTTGVVQPQHF. As DNA, the CDR3 is TGTGCCACCACGACAGGGGTAGTACAGCCCCAGCATTTT.